This paragraph covers one TCR beta chain sequence. Its antigen is still unknown. This record belongs to a study of cytomegalovirus exposure and HLA in healthy donors. For the study at large: An analysis done earlier identified some 120 million unique TCR beta sequences from about 179 million T cells. General study points: A prior analysis recorded that most TCR beta V segments were productive about 90% or about 30% of the time. The study found most TCR sequences rare, yet found some public TCRs in many donors.

The donors comprised healthy bone marrow donors. It was with 60 Vbeta and 13 Jbeta primers that the PCR ran. Libraries were prepared by immunoSEQ multiplex PCR; TCRdb keeps only in-frame clonotypes and omits some of them. The sample consists of over 100,000 clones, about 61% of them appearing once. The sequenced sample consisted of PBMCs. The receptor's source is a woman in her twenties or thirties in good health and CMV-seronegative.

The CDR3 here is CASSDGTVTSNEQFF. The CDR3 DNA is TGTGCCAGCAGCGACGGGACAGTGACGAGCAATGAGCAGTTCTTC. The rearrangement uses TRBV9 and TRBJ2-1; TRBD1 matches at 7 bases. Germline CDR1 and CDR2: SGDLS and YYNGEE. The CDR3 runs to 15 residues. Trimming at V came to 3 bases and at J to 6 bases, leaving 9 bases not matched to a gene. The full variable domain, its missing parts supplied by reference TRBV9 and TRBJ2-1, is DSGVTQTPKHLITATGQRVTLRCSPRSGDLSVYWYQQSLDQGLQFLIQYYNGEERAKGNILERFSAQQFPDLHSELNLSSLELGDSALYFCASSDGTVTSNEQFFGPGTRLTVL.